This T cell receptor (beta chain) was obtained from a study of blood T cell repertoires in COVID-19. About the research overall: Acute and convalescent COVID-19 specimens originated in the United States, Italy and Spain. In each case, the material was cDNA or gDNA derived from T cells, B-cell-depleted T cells, or PBMCs.

Per the germline V gene, CDR1 is SGHVS and CDR2 is FNYEAQ. The CDR3 sequence is 18 residues long. The V segment lost 5 bases and the J segment 4 bases; nucleotides outside the gene matches: 15. Methods used by the authors: Amplification of reference gene primers was used by the study to estimate nucleated cell counts. Sequencing was performed with immunoSEQ multiplex PCR; in TCRdb, only in-frame clones are kept and a portion is missing. The V and J calls and the clone size are those of that table, but D and trimming were determined from the DNA. Among around 170,000 clones listed, roughly 90% were seen once. This clone was counted a single time.

The chain combines TRBV7-6 with TRBJ2-2, with TRBD1 matching over 8 bases. Sequencing was done on a sample of peripheral blood. This clonotype was sampled from a man aged 45-60 years with acute or convalescent COVID-19. CDR3 sequence (DNA): TGTGCCAGCAGCATCCGACAGTCAGGGGGCGCGTCCACCGGGGAGCTGTTTTTT. This translates into CASSIRQSGGASTGELFF.